Below are 17 T cell receptor beta chains sequenced from a single sample in a study of T cells in Graves' hyperthyroidism and ophthalmopathy. Amplified regions were TCR beta CDR3 sequences from RNA transcripts. First-round RT-PCR targeting the TCR CDR3 was performed with the HTBI primer set. TCRdb itself ran the multiplex PCR reads through MiXCR, one entry per CDR3 protein. The sample has 500,000 or so distinct CDR3 sequences, 15% to 20% seen once. Source material: blood. The receptors were gathered from a woman aged 25-40 years with Graves' ophthalmopathy.

V is TRBV2 and J is TRBJ1-3; no clear D gene. Looked up from germline, CDR1 is SNHLY and CDR2 is FYNNEI. The CDR3 totals 15 residues. V was cut by 3 bases and J by 4 bases, with 13 bases left in between. The CDR3 DNA follows: TGTGCCAGCAGTGATTCGGCCCGGTCGGGAAACACCATATATTTT. This gives the protein CASSDSARSGNTIYF.

In this sample, this clonotype turned up a few times. The chain uses TRBV5-1 and TRBJ2-1; D is possibly TRBD2 (6 bases). Trimming took 1 base from V and 2 from J, leaving 10 bases between them. The CDR3 runs 15 residues. Germline assignment: CDR1 SGHRS and CDR2 YFSETQ. CDR3 sequence: CASSLMTRAYNEQFF. The CDR3 region has the DNA TGCGCCAGCAGCTTGATGACTAGAGCCTACAATGAGCAGTTCTTC.

In this sample, this clonotype turned up a few times. The V call is TRBV29-1, the J call TRBJ1-1, with D perhaps TRBD1 (5 bases). From germline, CDR1 is SQVTM and CDR2 ANQGSEA. This CDR3 is built from 14 residues. The V end was cut by 2 bases, the J end by 4 bases, with 14 bases between. The CDR3 sequence is CSVEFGGFGTEAFF. The CDR3 DNA reads as TGCAGCGTTGAATTTGGGGGGTTCGGCACTGAAGCTTTCTTT.

Worth noting for this clonotype: A much bigger clone sits one base away, suggesting this may be a read error. The V call is TRBV28, the J call TRBJ2-1; D is ambiguous. From germline, CDR1 is MDHEN and CDR2 SYDVKM. Between the trimmed V and J ends, which lost 7 bases and 7 bases, there was a span of 20 bases. The CDR3 sequence is 15 residues long. The CDR3 nucleotides read TGTGCCAGCATATTCCAGAGACTGCCGAGGAATGAGCAGTTCTTC. It yields the protein CASIFQRLPRNEQFF. Full variable domain (outside the CDR3, taken from reference TRBV28 and TRBJ2-1): DVKVTQSSRYLVKRTGEKVFLECVQDMDHENMFWYRQDPGLGLRLIYFSYDVKMKEKGDIPEGYSVSREKKERFSLILESASTNQTSMYLCASIFQRLPRNEQFFGPGTRLTVL.

This chain joins TRBV28 and TRBJ2-2; 7 nucleotides align to TRBD1. The germline CDR1 and CDR2 sequences are MDHEN and SYDVKM. The CDR3 extends over 14 amino acids. The V gene end was trimmed by 6 bases and the J gene end by 4 bases; junction bases not matched to a gene: 5. For the CDR3, the DNA is TGTGCCAGCAGCGGAACAGGGGCCACCGGGGAGCTGTTTTTT. This encodes CASSGTGATGELFF. The full variable domain, completed using reference TRBV28 and TRBJ2-2, is DVKVTQSSRYLVKRTGEKVFLECVQDMDHENMFWYRQDPGLGLRLIYFSYDVKMKEKGDIPEGYSVSREKKERFSLILESASTNQTSMYLCASSGTGATGELFFGEGSRLTVL.

There are many counts of this clonotype. V is TRBV20-1 and J is TRBJ2-5, with 12 bases matching TRBD2. J gave up 6 bases and V 1 base, and 6 bases lay outside the gene matches. The CDR3 contains 15 residues. The V gene's germline CDR1 is DFQATT and CDR2 SNEGSKA (reference sequence). The CDR3 spells CSARGVLAGGKTQYF. The CDR3 DNA reads TGCAGTGCTAGAGGCGTACTAGCGGGAGGAAAGACCCAGTACTTC.

V is TRBV9 and J is TRBJ2-5; D remains unclear. This CDR3 region has 12 residues. CDR1 is SGDLS, CDR2 YYNGEE, per germline. V was clipped by 6 bases and J by 4 bases, with 10 bases between them. CDR3 nucleotides: TGTGCCAGCACCTCCCCGGGAGAGACCCAGTACTTC. Amino acid sequence: CASTSPGETQYF.

This clonotype was observed at least ten times. V and J are TRBV3-1 and TRBJ2-1; D uncertain. CDR3 length: 14 residues. Looked up from germline, CDR1 is LGHDT and CDR2 is YNNKEL (reference sequence). Trimming removed 6 bases from V and 6 bases from J, with 15 bases in between. The CDR3 bases are TGTGCCAGCAGTCCCGGACCAGTGCCCAATGAGCAGTTCTTC. It specifies CASSPGPVPNEQFF.

The chain links TRBV5-1 to TRBJ2-4; 9 nucleotides line up with TRBD1. The CDR3 loop spans 16 amino acids. Germline trimming cut 0 bases from V and 5 bases from J; bases unmatched to any gene: 6. Germline CDR1 reads SGHRS; CDR2 reads YFSETQ. The CDR3 region has the DNA TGCGCCAGCAGCTTGGCCGGGGGACAGGGACAAAACATTCAGTACTTC. The encoded protein is CASSLAGGQGQNIQYF.

This clonotype was picked up a small number of times. The chain carries TRBV6-6 and TRBJ2-7; TRBD2 is a possible D gene (6 bases). The CDR3 is 15 residues long. Trimming took off 2 bases at V and 3 bases at J, with 14 bases between the two ends. Germline CDR1 is MNHNY and CDR2 is SVGAGI (reference sequence). The CDR3 DNA reads as TGTGCCAGCAGTTACACCGGGACCGGGGGCTACGAGCAGTACTTC. Its protein product is CASSYTGTGGYEQYF.

The gene calls are TRBV15 and TRBJ2-5, with D unclear. Per germline, CDR1 LNHNV and CDR2 YYDKDF (reference sequence). The CDR3 is 13 amino acids. The V end lost 0 bases, the J end lost 5 bases, and 7 bases lay between the germline ends. The CDR3 protein is CATSRDKVETQYF. The DNA for the CDR3 is TGTGCCACCAGCAGAGATAAGGTGGAGACCCAGTACTTC.

A remark on this clonotype: One junction end does not reproduce the germline sequence, and a read error may be involved. The rearrangement joins TRBV18 to TRBJ2-1; possible D gene TRBD2, 6 bases. Germline lookup yields CDR1 KGHSH and CDR2 LQKENI. The CDR3 is 15 residues long. The CDR3 reads CASSPLPGLYNERFF. The CDR3 DNA reads TGTGCCAGCTCACCATTACCGGGACTGTACAATGAGCGGTTCTTC.

This clonotype was seen only a few times. The genes are TRBV12-3 or TRBV12-4 and TRBJ1-4; D might be TRBD1 (5 bases). This CDR3 is 14 amino acids long. Trimming took off 5 bases at V and 0 bases at J, with 7 bases between the two ends. The CDR3 is CASSRTTTNEKLFF. The CDR3 nucleotides are TGTGCCAGCAGTAGGACAACAACTAATGAAAAACTGTTTTTT.

V and J are TRBV29-1 and TRBJ2-7; D gene ambiguous. The length of the CDR3 is 11 residues. Trimming stripped 7 bases from V and 3 bases from J, with 10 bases between. Germline CDR1 SQVTM, CDR2 ANQGSEA. The CDR3 sequence is CSAHHLYEQYF. Written as DNA, the CDR3 is TGCAGCGCCCACCATCTCTACGAGCAGTACTTC.

This sequence joins TRBV6-1 and TRBJ2-2, with 8 bases that match TRBD2. The CDR3 covers 16 residues. The V gene's germline CDR1 is MNHNS and CDR2 SASEGT. V lost 4 bases, J lost 6 bases, and 10 bases stayed unmatched. The CDR3 reads CASSATAGGPPGELFF. The CDR3 region has the DNA TGTGCCAGCAGTGCCACTGCGGGAGGCCCCCCCGGGGAGCTGTTTTTT.

The J gene is TRBJ2-3, the V gene TRBV4-2; 10 bases align to TRBD1. The germline CDR1 and CDR2 sequences are LGHNA and YNFKEQ. CDR3 length: 17 amino acids. V lost 1 base, J lost 3 bases, and 7 bases stayed unmatched. The CDR3 sequence is CASSQVGTGVGTDTQYF. Here the CDR3 DNA reads TGTGCCAGCAGCCAAGTAGGGACAGGGGTAGGGACAGATACGCAGTATTTT.

This sequence joins TRBV12-5 and TRBJ1-5; no clear D. Trimming removed 3 bases from V and 3 bases from J, with 6 bases in between. The germline V gene encodes CDR1 LGHNT and CDR2 FRNRAP. The CDR3 has 13 residues. DNA for the CDR3: TGTGCTAGTGGTTTCGGAGTCAATCAGCCCCAGCATTTT. Translation gives CASGFGVNQPQHF.